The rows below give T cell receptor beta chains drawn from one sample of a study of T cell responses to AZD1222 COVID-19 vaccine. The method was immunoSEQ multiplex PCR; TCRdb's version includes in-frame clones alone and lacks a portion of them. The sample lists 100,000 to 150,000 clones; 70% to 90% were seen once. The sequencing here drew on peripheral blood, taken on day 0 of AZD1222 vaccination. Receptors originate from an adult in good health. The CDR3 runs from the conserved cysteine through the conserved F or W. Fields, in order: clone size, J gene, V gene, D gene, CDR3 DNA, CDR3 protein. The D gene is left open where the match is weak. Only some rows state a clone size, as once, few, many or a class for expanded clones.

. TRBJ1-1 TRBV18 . TGTGCCAGCTCACCCAGCACTGAAGCTTTCTTT CASSPSTEAFF
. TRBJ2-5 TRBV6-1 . TGTGCCAGCAGTGAGGGGTGGGGTATTCAAGAGACCCAGTACTTC CASSEGWGIQETQYF
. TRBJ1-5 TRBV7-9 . TGTGCCAGCAGCCCCTCCGGAGGGGGTGGAGCCCAGCATTTT CASSPSGGGGAQHF
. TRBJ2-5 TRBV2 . TGTGCCAGCTCGGCTGGGGGCCGGGCGACCCAGTACTTC CASSAGGRATQYF
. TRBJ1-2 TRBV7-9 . TGTGCCAGCAGCTTAGCGCTTGATGGCTACACCTTC CASSLALDGYTF
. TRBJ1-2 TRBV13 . TGTGCCAGCAGCTTAGTCTTAGGGGACGGCCTCTCCGTTTATGGCTACACCTTC CASSLVLGDGLSVYGYTF
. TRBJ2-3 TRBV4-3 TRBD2 TGCGCCAGCAGCCAAGCGACACCAGCGGGGGAAAGCACAGATACGCAGTATTTT CASSQATPAGESTDTQYF
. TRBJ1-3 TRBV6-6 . TGTGCCAGCACCCGGGACCTTGGAGGTGGAAACACCATATATTTT CASTRDLGGGNTIYF
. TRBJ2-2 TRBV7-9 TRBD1 TGTGCCAGCAGCCTTCGGGACAGGGGGAACACCGGGGAGCTGTTTTTT CASSLRDRGNTGELFF
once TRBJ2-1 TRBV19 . TGTGCCAGTAGGCGCGACTCGACAGTAAAGCTCTCCAGGGATAGGGAAGGGGAGCAGCGTGAGCAGTTCTTC CASRRDSTVKLSRDREGEQREQFF
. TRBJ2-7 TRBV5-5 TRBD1 TGTGCCAGCAGCAAACGACAGGGGGTGTACGAGCAGTACTTC CASSKRQGVYEQYF
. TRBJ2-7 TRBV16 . TGTGCCAGCAGCCAATCTCGGACAGCCTCTCGGGGAGAGCAGTACTTC CASSQSRTASRGEQYF
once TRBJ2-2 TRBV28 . TGTGCCAGCAACCCGGCCCGAGGGCAGGTTGGCACCGGGGAGCTGTTTTTT CASNPARGQVGTGELFF
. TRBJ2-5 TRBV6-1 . TGTGCCAGCAGTGAATATGTGGAGACCCAGTACTTC CASSEYVETQYF
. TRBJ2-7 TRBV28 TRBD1 TGTGCCAGCAGTTCAATAACAGGGGATAGCTCCTACGAGCAGTACTTC CASSSITGDSSYEQYF
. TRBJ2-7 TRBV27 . TGTGCCAGCAGTCCCGCCGGGGGCCTCGGGGAGCAGTACTTC CASSPAGGLGEQYF
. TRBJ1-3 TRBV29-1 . TGCAGCGTTGGGGCAGGGGACGTTGGAAACACCATATATTTT CSVGAGDVGNTIYF
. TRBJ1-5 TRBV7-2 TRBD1 TGTGCCAGCAGCGAGACAGGGCGCAATCAGCCCCAGCATTTT CASSETGRNQPQHF
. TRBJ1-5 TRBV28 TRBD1 TGTGCCAGCAGTCGTGGACAGGCCAGGGAGCCCCAGCATTTT CASSRGQAREPQHF
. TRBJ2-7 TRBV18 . TGTGCCAGCTCCTGGGACTCCTACGAGCAGTACTTC CASSWDSYEQYF
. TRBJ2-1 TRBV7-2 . TGTGCCAGCAGCCCTACAAATTTCGAGCAGTTCTTC CASSPTNFEQFF
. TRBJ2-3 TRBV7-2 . TGTGCCAGCAGCTTACTGAGGGCAGATACGCAGTATTTT CASSLLRADTQYF
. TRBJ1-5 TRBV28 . TGTGCCAGCAGTTACCCCCTGGGGCAGGGTAATCAGCCCCAGCATTTT CASSYPLGQGNQPQHF
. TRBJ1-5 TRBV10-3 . TGTGCCATCAGTGAGTCCGGCGGATATCAGCCCCAGCATTTT CAISESGGYQPQHF
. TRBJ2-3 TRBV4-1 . TGCGCCAGCAGCCGCGTGCCTCGGGCAGATACGCAGTATTTT CASSRVPRADTQYF
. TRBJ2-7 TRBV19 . TGTGCCAGTGGCGCGAGCGGTGGATACGAGCAGTACTTC CASGASGGYEQYF
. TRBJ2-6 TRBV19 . TGTGCCAGTATTCCGACAGCGGGTTCTGGGGCCAACGTCCTGACTTTC CASIPTAGSGANVLTF
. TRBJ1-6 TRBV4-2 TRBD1 TGTGCCAGCAGCCAAGATCAGGGGGTGGGGAATTCACCCCTCCACTTT CASSQDQGVGNSPLHF
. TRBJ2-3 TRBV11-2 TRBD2 TGTGCCAGCTCACGGGCCAGACTAGCGGATACGCAGTATTTT CASSRARLADTQYF
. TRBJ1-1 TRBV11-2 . TGTGCCAGCAGCTTGGACGGTGGGGTCAGGGAGGCCCCCTACACTGAAGCTTTCTTT CASSLDGGVREAPYTEAFF
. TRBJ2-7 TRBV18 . TGTGCCAGCTCACCGGAAAAGGCGAGCTCCTACGAGCAGTACTTC CASSPEKASSYEQYF
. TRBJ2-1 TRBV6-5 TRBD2 TGTGCCAGCAGTTTCACTAGCGGGGACTACAATGAGCAGTTCTTC CASSFTSGDYNEQFF
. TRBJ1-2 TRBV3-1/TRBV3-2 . TGTGCCAGCAGCCAAGTGGGGCATGGCTACACCTTC CASSQVGHGYTF
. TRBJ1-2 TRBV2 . TGTGCCAGCAGTATGTCGAGGGGTGGCTACACCTTC CASSMSRGGYTF